This entry describes one TCR beta chain. The data are from a study of blood T cell repertoires in COVID-19. On the study more broadly: The United States, Italy and Spain supplied acute and convalescent COVID-19 samples.

The repertoire was sequenced with immunoSEQ multiplex PCR; TCRdb's copy has only in-frame clones and lacks some. The sample contains a few hundred thousand clones, around 84% of which appear only once. The trim removed 6 bases at V and 5 bases at J, leaving 12 bases unmatched. The germline V gene has CDR1 SEHNR and CDR2 FQNEAQ (reference sequence). The CDR3 length is 16 residues. This clonotype originated in a man aged 40-55 years who had recovered from COVID-19. The specimen was PBMCs or T cells enriched from blood (not recorded which). The rearrangement links TRBV7-9 to TRBJ1-2; TRBD1 matches 10 bases. In DNA, the CDR3 is TGTGCCAGCAGACCTCCGTCCGGGACAGGGGATTATGGCTACACCTTC. Protein sequence: CASRPPSGTGDYGYTF.